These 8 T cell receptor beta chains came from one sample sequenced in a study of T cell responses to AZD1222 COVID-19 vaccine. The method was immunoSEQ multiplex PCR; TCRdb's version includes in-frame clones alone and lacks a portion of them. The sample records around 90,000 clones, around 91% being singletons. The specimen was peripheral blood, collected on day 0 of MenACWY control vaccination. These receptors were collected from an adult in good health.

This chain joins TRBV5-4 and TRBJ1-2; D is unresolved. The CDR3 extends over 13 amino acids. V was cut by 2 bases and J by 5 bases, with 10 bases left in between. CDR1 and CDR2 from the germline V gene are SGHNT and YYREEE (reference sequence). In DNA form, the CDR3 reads TGTGCCAGCAGCTTAGACGGTATTTATGGCTACACCTTC. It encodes CASSLDGIYGYTF.

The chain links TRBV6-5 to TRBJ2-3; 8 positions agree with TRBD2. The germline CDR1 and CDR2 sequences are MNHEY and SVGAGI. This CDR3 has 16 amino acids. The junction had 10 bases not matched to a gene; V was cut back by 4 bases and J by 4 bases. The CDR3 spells CASSSLPGGPADTQYF. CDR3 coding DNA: TGTGCCAGCAGTTCTTTACCGGGAGGGCCCGCAGATACGCAGTATTTT.

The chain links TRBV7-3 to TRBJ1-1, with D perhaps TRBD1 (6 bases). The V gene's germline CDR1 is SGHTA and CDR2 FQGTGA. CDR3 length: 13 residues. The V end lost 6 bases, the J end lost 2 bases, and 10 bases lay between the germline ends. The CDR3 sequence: CASSRDTNTEAFF. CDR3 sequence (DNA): TGTGCCAGCAGTCGGGACACAAACACTGAAGCTTTCTTT.

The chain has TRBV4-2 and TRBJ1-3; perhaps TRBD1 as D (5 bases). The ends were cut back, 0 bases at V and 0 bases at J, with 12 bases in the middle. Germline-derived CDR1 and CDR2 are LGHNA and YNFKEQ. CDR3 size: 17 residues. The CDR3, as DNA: TGTGCCAGCAGCCAAGACAGGGCGGGAGTCTCTGGAAACACCATATATTTT. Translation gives CASSQDRAGVSGNTIYF.

The CDR3 coding sequence is TGTGCCAGCAGCCAAGTTGGGGGCAGCAATCAGCCCCAGCATTTT. The encoded protein is CASSQVGGSNQPQHF. The rearrangement uses TRBV3-1 (or the pseudogene TRBV3-2) and TRBJ1-5, with D perhaps TRBD1 (6 bases). In germline, CDR1 is LGHDT, CDR2 YNNKEL (reference sequence). The CDR3 has 15 residues. The germline V and J ends were trimmed by 1 base and 1 base, with 8 bases remaining between them.

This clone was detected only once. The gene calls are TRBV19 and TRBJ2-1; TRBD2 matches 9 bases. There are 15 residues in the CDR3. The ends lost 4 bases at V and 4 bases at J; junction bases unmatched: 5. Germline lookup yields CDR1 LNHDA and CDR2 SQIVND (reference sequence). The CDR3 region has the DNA TGTGCCAGTAGTAGGGCTAGCGGGGATTACAATGAGCAGTTCTTC. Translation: CASSRASGDYNEQFF. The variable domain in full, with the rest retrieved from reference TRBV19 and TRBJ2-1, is DGGITQSPKYLFRKEGQNVTLSCEQNLNHDAMYWYRQDPGQGLRLIYYSQIVNDFQKGDIAEGYSVSREKKESFPLTVTSAQKNPTAFYLCASSRASGDYNEQFFGPGTRLTVL.

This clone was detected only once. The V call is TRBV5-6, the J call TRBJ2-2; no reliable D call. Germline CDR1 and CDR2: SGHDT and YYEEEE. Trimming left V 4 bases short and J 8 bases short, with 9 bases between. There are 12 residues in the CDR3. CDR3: CASSPQVGELFF. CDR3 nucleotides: TGTGCCAGCAGCCCCCAGGTAGGGGAGCTGTTTTTT.

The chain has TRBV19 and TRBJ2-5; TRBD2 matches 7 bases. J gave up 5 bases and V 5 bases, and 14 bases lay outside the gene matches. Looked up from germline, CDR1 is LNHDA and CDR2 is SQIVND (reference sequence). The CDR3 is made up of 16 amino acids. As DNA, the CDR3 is TGTGCCAGTAGTTTCACCTCAACTAGCGTGGAGGAGACCCAGTACTTC. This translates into CASSFTSTSVEETQYF.